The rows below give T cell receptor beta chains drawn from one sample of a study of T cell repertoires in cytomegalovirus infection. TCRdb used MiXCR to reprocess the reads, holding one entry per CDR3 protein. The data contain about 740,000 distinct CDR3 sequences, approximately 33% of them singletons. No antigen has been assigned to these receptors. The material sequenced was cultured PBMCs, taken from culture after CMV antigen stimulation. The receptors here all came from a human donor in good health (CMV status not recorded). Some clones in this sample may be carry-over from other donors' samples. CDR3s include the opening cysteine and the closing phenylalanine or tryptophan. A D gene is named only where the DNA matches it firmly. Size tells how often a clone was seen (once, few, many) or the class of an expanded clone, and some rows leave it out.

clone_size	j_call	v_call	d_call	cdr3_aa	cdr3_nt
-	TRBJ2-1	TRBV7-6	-	CASSSPRGSEMYNEQFF	TGTGCCAGCAGCTCCCCCCGAGGTAGCGAGATGTACAATGAGCAGTTCTTC
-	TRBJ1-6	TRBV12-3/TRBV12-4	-	CASSRQSNSPLHF	TGTGCCAGCAGTCGACAGAGTAATTCACCCCTCCACTTT
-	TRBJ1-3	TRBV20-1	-	CSARDREVSGNTIYF	TGCAGTGCTAGAGATCGCGAAGTCTCTGGAAACACCATATATTTT
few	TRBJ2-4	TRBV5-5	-	CASSFRPGAYSEAKNIQYF	TGTGCCAGCAGCTTCCGCCCCGGGGCGTATAGTGAGGCCAAAAACATTCAGTACTTC
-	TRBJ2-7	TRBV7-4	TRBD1	CASSLEQGKQYF	TGTGCCAGCAGCTTAGAACAGGGGAAGCAGTACTTC
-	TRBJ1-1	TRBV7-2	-	CASSLARDAWNTESFF	TGTGCCAGCAGCTTAGCGCGGGATGCCTGGAACACTGAATCTTTCTTT
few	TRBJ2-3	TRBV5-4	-	CASSPGPGGKKGTSTDTQYF	TGTGCCAGCAGCCCCGGCCCCGGGGGAAAGAAGGGGACTAGCACAGATACGCAGTATTTT
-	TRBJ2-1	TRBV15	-	CATSRAFERPNEQFF	TGTGCCACCAGTCGCGCGTTCGAGCGGCCCAATGAGCAGTTCTTC
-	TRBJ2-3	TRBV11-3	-	CASSLDRSADTQYF	TGTGCCAGCAGCTTAGATCGCTCGGCTGATACGCAGTATTTT
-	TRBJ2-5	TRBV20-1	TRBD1	CSAWKGTEETQYF	TGCAGTGCTTGGAAAGGGACAGAAGAGACCCAGTACTTC
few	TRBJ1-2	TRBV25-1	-	CASSDGHWDYGYTF	TGTGCCAGCAGTGACGGTCACTGGGACTATGGCTACACCTTC
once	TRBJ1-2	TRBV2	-	CASSEKRSFDGYTF	TGTGCCAGCAGTGAAAAACGGTCCTTTGATGGCTACACCTTC
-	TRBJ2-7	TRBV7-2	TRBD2	CASSMGLANYEQYF	TGTGCCAGCAGCATGGGACTAGCTAATTACGAGCAGTACTTC
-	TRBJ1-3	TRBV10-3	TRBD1	CAISAGTAGNTIYF	TGTGCCATCAGTGCCGGGACAGCTGGAAACACCATATATTTT
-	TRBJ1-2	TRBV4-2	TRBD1	CASSHAGTELGYTF	TGTGCCAGCAGCCATGCCGGGACAGAGTTAGGCTACACCTTC
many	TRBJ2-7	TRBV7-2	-	CASSKDRSYEQYF	TGTGCCAGCAGCAAGGACAGATCCTACGAGCAGTACTTC
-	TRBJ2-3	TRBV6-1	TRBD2	CASRKRAGGADTQYF	TGTGCCAGCAGAAAACGGGCGGGAGGGGCAGATACGCAGTATTTT
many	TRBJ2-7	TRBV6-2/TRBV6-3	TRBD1	CASSRDRRYEQYF	TGTGCCAGCAGTCGGGACAGGAGGTACGAGCAGTACTTC
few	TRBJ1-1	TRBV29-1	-	CSALTTAALTEAFF	TGCAGCGCCCTTACAACAGCTGCCCTCACTGAAGCTTTCTTT
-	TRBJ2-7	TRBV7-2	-	CASSSLQLGPYEQYF	TGTGCCAGCAGCTCGCTACAACTAGGGCCCTACGAGCAGTACTTC
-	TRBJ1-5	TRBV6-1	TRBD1	CASSETGGNQPQHF	TGTGCCAGCAGTGAGACAGGGGGCAATCAGCCCCAGCATTTT
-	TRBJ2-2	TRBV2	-	CATTGQRGAGELFF	TGTGCCACCACCGGGCAGAGGGGGGCCGGGGAGCTGTTTTTT
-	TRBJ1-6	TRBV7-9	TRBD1	CASSGGQGNSPLHF	TGTGCCAGCAGCGGGGGACAGGGGAATTCACCCCTCCACTTT
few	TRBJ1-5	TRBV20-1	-	CSAHRRSTPPNQPQHF	TGCAGTGCCCACCGTCGGTCGACGCCCCCCAATCAGCCCCAGCATTTT
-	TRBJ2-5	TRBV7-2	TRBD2	CASRLANQETQYF	TGTGCCAGTCGACTAGCGAACCAAGAGACCCAGTACTTC
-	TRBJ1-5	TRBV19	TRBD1	CASSRTGIPQPQHF	TGTGCCAGTAGTAGGACAGGGATTCCTCAGCCCCAGCATTTT
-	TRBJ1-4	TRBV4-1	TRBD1	CASSQNVGQAHEKLFF	TGCGCCAGCAGCCAAAACGTGGGACAGGCCCATGAAAAACTGTTTTTT
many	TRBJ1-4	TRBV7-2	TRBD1	CASSRDRVGEKLFF	TGTGCCAGCAGCCGGGACAGGGTAGGAGAAAAACTGTTTTTT
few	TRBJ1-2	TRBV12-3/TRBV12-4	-	CASSLAPTDSYGYTF	TGTGCCAGCAGTTTAGCCCCGACAGACTCCTATGGCTACACCTTC
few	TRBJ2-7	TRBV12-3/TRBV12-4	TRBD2	CASSQLGLAGVEQYF	TGTGCCAGCAGCCAACTAGGACTAGCGGGAGTCGAGCAGTACTTC
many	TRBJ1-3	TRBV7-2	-	CASSFQGNTIYF	TGTGCCAGCAGCTTTCAGGGAAACACCATATATTTT
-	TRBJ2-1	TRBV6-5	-	CASARDFEGDEQFF	TGTGCCAGCGCCCGGGACTTTGAAGGGGATGAGCAGTTCTTC
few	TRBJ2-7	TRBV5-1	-	CASSFGGGQYEQYF	TGCGCCAGCAGCTTTGGCGGGGGCCAGTACGAGCAGTACTTC
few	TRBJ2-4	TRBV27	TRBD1	CASSLWQGENIQYF	TGTGCCAGCAGTTTATGGCAGGGGGAAAACATTCAGTACTTC
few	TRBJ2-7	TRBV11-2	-	CASSLGFIGSPSYEQYF	TGTGCCAGCAGCTTAGGTTTCATCGGGAGCCCTTCGTACGAGCAGTACTTC
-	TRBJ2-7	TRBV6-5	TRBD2	CASRVTSGTSYEQYF	TGTGCCAGCAGGGTGACTAGCGGGACCTCCTACGAGCAGTACTTC
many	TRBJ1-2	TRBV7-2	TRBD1	CASSVDRETGYTF	TGTGCCAGCAGCGTAGACAGGGAAACTGGCTACACCTTC
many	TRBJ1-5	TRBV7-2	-	CASSLDGGGNQPQHF	TGTGCCAGCAGCTTAGACGGGGGGGGCAATCAGCCCCAGCATTTT
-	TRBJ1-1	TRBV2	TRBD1	CASTGQGRGTEAFF	TGTGCCAGTACGGGACAGGGAAGAGGGACTGAAGCTTTCTTT
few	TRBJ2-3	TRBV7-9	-	CASSGRVIDTQYF	TGTGCCAGCAGTGGGCGGGTGATCGATACGCAGTATTTT
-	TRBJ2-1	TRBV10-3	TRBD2	CAISASGGNNEQFF	TGTGCCATCAGTGCGAGCGGGGGCAACAATGAGCAGTTCTTC